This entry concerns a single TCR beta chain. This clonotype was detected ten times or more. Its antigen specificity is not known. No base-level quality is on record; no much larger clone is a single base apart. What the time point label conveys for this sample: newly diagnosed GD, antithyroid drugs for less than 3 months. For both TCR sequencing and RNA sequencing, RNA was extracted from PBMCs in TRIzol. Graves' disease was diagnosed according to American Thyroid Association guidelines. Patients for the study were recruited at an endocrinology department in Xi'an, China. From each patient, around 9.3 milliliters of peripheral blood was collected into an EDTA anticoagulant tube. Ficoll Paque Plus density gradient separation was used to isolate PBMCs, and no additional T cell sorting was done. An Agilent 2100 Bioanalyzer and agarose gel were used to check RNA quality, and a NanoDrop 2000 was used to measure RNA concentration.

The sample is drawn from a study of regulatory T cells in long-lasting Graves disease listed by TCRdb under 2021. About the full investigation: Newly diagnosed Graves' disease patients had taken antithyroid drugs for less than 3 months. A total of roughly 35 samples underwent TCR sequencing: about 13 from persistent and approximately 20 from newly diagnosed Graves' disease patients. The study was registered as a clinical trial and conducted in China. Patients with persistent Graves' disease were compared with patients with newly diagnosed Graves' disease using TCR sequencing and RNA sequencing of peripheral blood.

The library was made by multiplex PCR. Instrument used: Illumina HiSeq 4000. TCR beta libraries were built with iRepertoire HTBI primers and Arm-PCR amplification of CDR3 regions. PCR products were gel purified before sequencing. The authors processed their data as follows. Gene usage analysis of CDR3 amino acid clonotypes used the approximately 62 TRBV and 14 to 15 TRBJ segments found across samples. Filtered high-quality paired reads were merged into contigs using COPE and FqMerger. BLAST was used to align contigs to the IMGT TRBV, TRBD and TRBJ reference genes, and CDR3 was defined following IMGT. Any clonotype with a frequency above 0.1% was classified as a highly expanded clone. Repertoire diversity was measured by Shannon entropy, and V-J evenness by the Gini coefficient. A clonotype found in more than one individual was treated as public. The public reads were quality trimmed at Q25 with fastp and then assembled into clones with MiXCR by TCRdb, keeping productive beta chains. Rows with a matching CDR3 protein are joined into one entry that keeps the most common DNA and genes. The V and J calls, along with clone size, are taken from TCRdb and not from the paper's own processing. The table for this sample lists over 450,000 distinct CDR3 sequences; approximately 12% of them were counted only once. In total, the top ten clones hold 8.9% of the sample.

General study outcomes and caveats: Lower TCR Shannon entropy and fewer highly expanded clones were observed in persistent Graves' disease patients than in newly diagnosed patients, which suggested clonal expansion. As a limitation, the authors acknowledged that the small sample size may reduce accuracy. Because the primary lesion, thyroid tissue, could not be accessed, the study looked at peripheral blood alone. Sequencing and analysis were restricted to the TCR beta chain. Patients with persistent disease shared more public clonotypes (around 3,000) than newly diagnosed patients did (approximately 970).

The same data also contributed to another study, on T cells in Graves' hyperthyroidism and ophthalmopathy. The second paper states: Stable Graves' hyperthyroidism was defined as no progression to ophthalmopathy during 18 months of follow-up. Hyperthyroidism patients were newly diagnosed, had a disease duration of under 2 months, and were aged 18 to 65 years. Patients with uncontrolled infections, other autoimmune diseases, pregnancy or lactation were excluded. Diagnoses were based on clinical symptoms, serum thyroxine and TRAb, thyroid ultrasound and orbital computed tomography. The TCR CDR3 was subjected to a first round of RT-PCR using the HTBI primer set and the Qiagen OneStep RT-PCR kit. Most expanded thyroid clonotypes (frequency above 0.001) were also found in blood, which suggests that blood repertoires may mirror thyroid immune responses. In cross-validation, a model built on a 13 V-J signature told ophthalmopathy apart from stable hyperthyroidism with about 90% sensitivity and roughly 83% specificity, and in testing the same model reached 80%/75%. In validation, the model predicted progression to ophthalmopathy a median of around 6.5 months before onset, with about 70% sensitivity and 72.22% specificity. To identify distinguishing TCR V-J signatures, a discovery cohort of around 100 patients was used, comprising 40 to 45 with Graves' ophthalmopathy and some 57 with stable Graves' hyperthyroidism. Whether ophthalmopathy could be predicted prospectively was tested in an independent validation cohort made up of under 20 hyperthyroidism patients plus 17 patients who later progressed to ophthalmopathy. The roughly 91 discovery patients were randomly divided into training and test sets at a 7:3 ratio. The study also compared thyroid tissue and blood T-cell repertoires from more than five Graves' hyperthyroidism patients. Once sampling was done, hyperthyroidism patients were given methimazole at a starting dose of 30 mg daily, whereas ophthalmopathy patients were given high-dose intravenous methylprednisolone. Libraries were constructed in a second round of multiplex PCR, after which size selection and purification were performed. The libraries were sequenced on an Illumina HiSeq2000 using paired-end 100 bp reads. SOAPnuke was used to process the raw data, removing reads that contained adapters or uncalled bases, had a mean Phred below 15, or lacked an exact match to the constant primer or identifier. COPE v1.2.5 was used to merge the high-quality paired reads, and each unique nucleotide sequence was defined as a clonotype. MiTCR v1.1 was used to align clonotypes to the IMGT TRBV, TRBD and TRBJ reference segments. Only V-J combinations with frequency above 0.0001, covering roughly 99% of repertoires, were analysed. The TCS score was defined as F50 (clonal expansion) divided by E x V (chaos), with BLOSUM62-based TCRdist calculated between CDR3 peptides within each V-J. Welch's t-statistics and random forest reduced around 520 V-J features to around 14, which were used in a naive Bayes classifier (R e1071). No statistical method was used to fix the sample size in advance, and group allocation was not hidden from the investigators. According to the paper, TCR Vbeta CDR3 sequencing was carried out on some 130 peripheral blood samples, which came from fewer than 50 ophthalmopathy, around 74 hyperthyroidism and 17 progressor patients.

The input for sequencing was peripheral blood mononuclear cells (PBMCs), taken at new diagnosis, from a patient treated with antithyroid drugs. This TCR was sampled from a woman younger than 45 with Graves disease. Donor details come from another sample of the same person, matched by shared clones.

In nucleotides, the sequence is TGTGCCAGCAGTTTACACGGGACAGTTGTTGATCAGCCCCAGCATTTT. This sequence encodes CASSLHGTVVDQPQHF. This sequence uses TRBV12-3 or TRBV12-4 and TRBJ1-5; the junction holds 7 bases that match TRBD1. The CDR3 numbers 16 residues from cysteine through phenylalanine. Left in the record is the CDR3 DNA by itself, 48 bases read in frame from the first base. V is pruned by 2 bases and J by 5 bases, leaving 9 bases of the junction without a gene match.